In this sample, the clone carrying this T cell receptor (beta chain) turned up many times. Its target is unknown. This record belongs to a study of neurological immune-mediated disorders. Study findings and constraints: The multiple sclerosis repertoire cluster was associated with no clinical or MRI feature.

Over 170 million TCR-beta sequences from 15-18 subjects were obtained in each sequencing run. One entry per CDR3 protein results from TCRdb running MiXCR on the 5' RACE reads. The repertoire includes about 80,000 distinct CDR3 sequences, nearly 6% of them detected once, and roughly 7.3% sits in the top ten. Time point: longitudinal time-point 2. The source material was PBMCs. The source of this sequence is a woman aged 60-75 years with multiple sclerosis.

The CDR3 sequence: CASSLILSRNTEAFF. CDR3 bases: TGTGCCAGCAGCTTAATTCTCTCTAGGAACACTGAAGCTTTCTTT. The J gene is TRBJ1-1, the V gene TRBV7-8; D is undetermined. The V end lost 2 bases, the J end lost 1 base, and 11 bases lay between the germline ends. The CDR3 covers 15 residues. Per the germline V gene, CDR1 is SGHVS and CDR2 is FQNEAQ.